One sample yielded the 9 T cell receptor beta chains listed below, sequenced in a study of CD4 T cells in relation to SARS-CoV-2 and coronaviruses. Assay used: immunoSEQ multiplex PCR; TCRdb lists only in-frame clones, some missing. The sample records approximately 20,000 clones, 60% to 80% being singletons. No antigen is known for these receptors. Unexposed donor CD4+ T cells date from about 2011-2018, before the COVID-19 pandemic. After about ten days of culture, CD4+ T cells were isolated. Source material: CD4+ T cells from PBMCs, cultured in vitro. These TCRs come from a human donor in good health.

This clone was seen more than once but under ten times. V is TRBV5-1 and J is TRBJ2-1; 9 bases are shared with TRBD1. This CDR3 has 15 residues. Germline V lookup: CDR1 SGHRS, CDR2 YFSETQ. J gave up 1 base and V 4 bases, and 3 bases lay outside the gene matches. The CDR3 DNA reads TGCGCCAGCAGCGCCGGGACAGGGTCCTACAATGAGCAGTTCTTC. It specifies CASSAGTGSYNEQFF.

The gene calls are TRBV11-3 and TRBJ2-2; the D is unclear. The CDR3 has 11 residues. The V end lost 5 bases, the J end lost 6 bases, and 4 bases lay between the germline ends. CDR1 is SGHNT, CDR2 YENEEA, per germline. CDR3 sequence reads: CASSKAGELFF. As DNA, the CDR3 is TGTGCCAGCAGCAAGGCCGGGGAGCTGTTTTTT. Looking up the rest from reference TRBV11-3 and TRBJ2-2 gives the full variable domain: EAGVVQSPRYKIIEKKQPVAFWCNPISGHNTLYWYLQNLGQGPELLIRYENEEAVDDSQLPKDRFSAERLKGVDSTLKIQPAELGDSAVYLCASSKAGELFFGEGSRLTVL.

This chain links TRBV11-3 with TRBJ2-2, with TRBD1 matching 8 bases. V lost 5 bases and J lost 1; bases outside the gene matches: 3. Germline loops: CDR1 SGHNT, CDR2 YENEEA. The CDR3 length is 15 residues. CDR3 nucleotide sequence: TGTGCCAGCAGCGGGGACAGGATGAACACCGGGGAGCTGTTTTTT. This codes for CASSGDRMNTGELFF. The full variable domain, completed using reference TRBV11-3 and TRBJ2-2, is EAGVVQSPRYKIIEKKQPVAFWCNPISGHNTLYWYLQNLGQGPELLIRYENEEAVDDSQLPKDRFSAERLKGVDSTLKIQPAELGDSAVYLCASSGDRMNTGELFFGEGSRLTVL.

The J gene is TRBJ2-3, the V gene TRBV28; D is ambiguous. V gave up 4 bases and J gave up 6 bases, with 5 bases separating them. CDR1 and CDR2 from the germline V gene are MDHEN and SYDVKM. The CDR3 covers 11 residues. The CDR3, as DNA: TGTGCCAGCAGTTCTAGGGATACGCAGTATTTT. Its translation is CASSSRDTQYF.

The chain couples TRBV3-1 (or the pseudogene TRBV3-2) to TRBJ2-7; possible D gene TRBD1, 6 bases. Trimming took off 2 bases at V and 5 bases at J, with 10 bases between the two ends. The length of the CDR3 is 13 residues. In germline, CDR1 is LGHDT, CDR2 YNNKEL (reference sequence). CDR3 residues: CASSQLGADEQYF. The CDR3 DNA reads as TGTGCCAGCAGCCAACTGGGGGCGGACGAGCAGTACTTC.

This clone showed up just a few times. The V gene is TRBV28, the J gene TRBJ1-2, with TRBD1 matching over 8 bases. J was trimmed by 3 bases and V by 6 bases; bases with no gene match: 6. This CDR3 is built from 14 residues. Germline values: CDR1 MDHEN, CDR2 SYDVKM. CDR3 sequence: CASRSPGGYYGYTF. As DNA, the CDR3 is TGTGCCAGCAGGAGCCCAGGGGGCTACTATGGCTACACCTTC.

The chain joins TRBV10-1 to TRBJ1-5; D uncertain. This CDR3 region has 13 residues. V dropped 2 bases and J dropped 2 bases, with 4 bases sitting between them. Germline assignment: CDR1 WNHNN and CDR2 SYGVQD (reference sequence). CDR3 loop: CASSEEGNQPQHF. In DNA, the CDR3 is TGCGCCAGCAGTGAGGAGGGCAATCAGCCCCAGCATTTT.

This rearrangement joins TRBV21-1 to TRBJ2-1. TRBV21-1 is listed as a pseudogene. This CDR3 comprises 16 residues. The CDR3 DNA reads TGTGCCAGCAGCAAAGGGGGACGAATAATTGGCGATGAGCAGTTCTTC. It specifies CASSKGGRIIGDEQFF.

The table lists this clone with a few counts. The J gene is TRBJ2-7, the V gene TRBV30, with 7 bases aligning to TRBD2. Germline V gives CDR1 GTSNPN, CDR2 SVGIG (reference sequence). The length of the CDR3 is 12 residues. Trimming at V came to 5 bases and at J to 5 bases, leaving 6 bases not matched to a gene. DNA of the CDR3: TGTGCCTGGCATCGGGACTACCACGAGCAGTACTTC. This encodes CAWHRDYHEQYF.